What follows are 13 T cell receptor beta chains derived from one specimen sequenced in a study of technical replicates of blood from several donors. Profiling relied on immunoSEQ multiplex PCR, and the TCRdb table lists in-frame clones only, not all of them. The sample carries tens of thousands of clones, about 91% recorded once. Sequencing was carried out using T cells isolated from PBMCs. These TCRs come from a human donor in good health. Some clones in this sample may be carry-over from other donors' samples.

This sequence joins TRBV19 and TRBJ2-5, with 7 positions matching TRBD2. Germline CDR1 and CDR2: LNHDA and SQIVND (reference sequence). The junction had 7 bases not matched to a gene; V was cut back by 5 bases and J by 7 bases. The CDR3 has 13 residues. CDR3 nucleotide sequence: TGTGCCAGTAGTGTTAATGGGGGGGGGACCCAGTACTTC. Translating it yields CASSVNGGGTQYF.

The chain carries TRBV27 and TRBJ1-4; TRBD1 agrees at 8 bases. The junction had 3 bases not matched to a gene; V was cut back by 6 bases and J by 0 bases. CDR1 and CDR2 from the germline V gene are MNHEY and SMNVEV (reference sequence). The CDR3 totals 15 residues. This CDR3 reads CASRGQGATNEKLFF. CDR3 nucleotide sequence: TGTGCCAGCAGAGGACAGGGAGCAACTAATGAAAAACTGTTTTTT.

The chain uses TRBV25-1 and TRBJ1-1, with D possibly being TRBD1 (5 bases). The CDR3 sequence is 13 residues long. CDR1 and CDR2 from the germline V gene are MGHDK and SYGVNS. V lost 8 bases to trimming and J lost 5 bases, with 15 bases between them. CDR3 bases: TGTGCCAGCCAGGGATCGAAAGAAACTGAAGCTTTCTTT. Encoded protein: CASQGSKETEAFF.

V and J are TRBV6-5 and TRBJ2-1; perhaps TRBD1 as D (6 bases). Trimming took 10 bases from V and 2 from J, leaving 12 bases between them. The CDR3 covers 13 residues. Germline loops: CDR1 MNHEY, CDR2 SVGAGI. The chain's CDR3 is CATKGVTYNEQFF. As DNA, the CDR3 is TGTGCCACCAAGGGGGTAACCTACAATGAGCAGTTCTTC.

V gene TRBV5-4 combines with J gene TRBJ1-2, with D maybe TRBD1 (6 bases). CDR3 length equals 14 residues. Germline CDR1 reads SGHNT; CDR2 reads YYREEE (reference sequence). V lost 5 bases and J lost 4, with 15 bases in between. CDR3 nucleotide sequence: TGTGCCAGCAGTCGCTCCGGACAGACCTATGGCTACACCTTC. This gives the protein CASSRSGQTYGYTF.

The rearrangement joins TRBV5-1 to TRBJ1-5, with D possibly being TRBD1 (6 bases). V was trimmed by 4 bases and J by 4 bases, leaving 12 bases between them. There are 14 residues in the CDR3. The germline V gene encodes CDR1 SGHRS and CDR2 YFSETQ. CDR3 sequence (DNA): TGCGCCAGCAGCGAGGGAGGGGGTAATCAGCCCCAGCATTTT. This encodes CASSEGGGNQPQHF.

The genes are TRBV7-2 and TRBJ2-7; TRBD1 might be the D (6 bases). The CDR3 length is 17 residues. V dropped 5 bases and J dropped 0 bases, with 20 bases sitting between them. Germline loops: CDR1 SGHTA, CDR2 FQGNSA. The CDR3 loop is CASSILRRDTSSYEQYF. The CDR3, as DNA: TGTGCCAGCAGCATATTACGCCGGGACACAAGCTCCTACGAGCAGTACTTC.

V gene TRBV27 combines with J gene TRBJ1-2; maybe TRBD1 (5 bases). Trimming left V 5 bases short and J 6 bases short, with 13 bases between. Germline loops: CDR1 MNHEY, CDR2 SMNVEV (reference sequence). CDR3 length: 13 amino acids. This CDR3 reads CASSLGQRNGYTF. The CDR3 nucleotides are TGTGCCAGCAGTCTCGGACAAAGGAATGGCTACACCTTC.

This rearrangement joins TRBV27 to TRBJ2-1; D is possibly TRBD2 (6 bases). CDR3 length: 13 amino acids. V lost 8 bases to trimming and J lost 4 bases, with 12 bases between them. From germline, CDR1 is MNHEY and CDR2 SMNVEV (reference sequence). CDR3 amino acids: CASGFSGYNEQFF. CDR3 in DNA: TGTGCCAGCGGGTTTAGCGGTTACAATGAGCAGTTCTTC.

This chain connects TRBV7-8 to TRBJ1-2; maybe TRBD1 (6 bases). This CDR3 region has 16 residues. The germline CDR1 and CDR2 sequences are SGHVS and FQNEAQ. The V and J ends lost 1 base and 0 bases respectively, with 12 bases between them. For the CDR3, the DNA is TGTGCCAGCAGCTTAGGTGGTGGACAGCCTAACTATGGCTACACCTTC. Translating gives CASSLGGGQPNYGYTF.

This chain connects TRBV7-3 to TRBJ1-4; D possibly corresponds to TRBD1 (6 bases). Germline CDR1 SGHTA, CDR2 FQGTGA. V was trimmed by 4 bases and J by 8 bases, leaving 17 bases between them. CDR3 length equals 15 residues. Here the CDR3 reads CASSSGGGGGEKLFF. In nucleotides, the CDR3 is TGTGCCAGCAGCTCCGGTGGGGGGGGCGGCGAAAAACTGTTTTTT.

The genes are TRBV9 and TRBJ2-7; maybe TRBD2 (5 bases). Trimming pared 3 bases from V and 0 bases from J, leaving 16 bases between. The CDR3 covers 16 residues. Per the germline V gene, CDR1 is SGDLS and CDR2 is YYNGEE. For the CDR3, the DNA is TGTGCCAGCAGCGAGGATTCGGGAACCAGCTCCTACGAGCAGTACTTC. Protein product: CASSEDSGTSSYEQYF.

The chain is built from TRBV30 and TRBJ2-2; D not certain. Trimming left V 2 bases short and J 6 bases short, with 7 bases between. CDR3 length equals 12 residues. The V gene's germline CDR1 is GTSNPN and CDR2 SVGIG (reference sequence). CDR3 residues: CAWSYDSGELFF. Written as DNA, the CDR3 is TGTGCCTGGAGTTACGACTCCGGGGAGCTGTTTTTT.